This TCR beta chain comes out of a study of regulatory T cells in long-lasting Graves disease. Assembly of TCR beta libraries relied on iRepertoire HTBI primers together with Arm-PCR of CDR3 regions. From the multiplex PCR reads, TCRdb called clonotypes with MiXCR, one entry per CDR3 protein. The sample yields about 530,000 distinct CDR3 sequences, about 16% seen once. The germline CDR1 and CDR2 sequences are SGHNT and YYREEE (reference sequence). The CDR3 extends over 15 amino acids. V lost 0 bases and J 1 base, leaving 7 bases between the germline ends. As for time point: newly diagnosed GD, antithyroid drugs for less than 3 months. PBMC-extracted RNA yielded the TCR library. The same sample was also used in a study of T cells in Graves' hyperthyroidism and ophthalmopathy. That publication notes: Lactation, pregnancy, other autoimmune disease or uncontrolled infection excluded patients.

The V gene is TRBV5-4, the J gene TRBJ2-2; D unclear. The source of this sequence is a woman aged 35-60 years with Graves disease. The sample consisted of peripheral blood mononuclear cells (PBMCs), taken at new diagnosis, from a patient treated with antithyroid drugs. CDR3: CASSLDRLNTGELFF. For the CDR3, the DNA is TGTGCCAGCAGCTTGGACAGACTGAACACCGGGGAGCTGTTTTTT. Complete variable domain (other parts from reference TRBV5-4 and TRBJ2-2): ETGVTQSPTHLIKTRGQQVTLRCSSQSGHNTVSWYQQALGQGPQFIFQYYREEENGRGNFPPRFSGLQFPNYSSELNVNALELDDSALYLCASSLDRLNTGELFFGEGSRLTVL.